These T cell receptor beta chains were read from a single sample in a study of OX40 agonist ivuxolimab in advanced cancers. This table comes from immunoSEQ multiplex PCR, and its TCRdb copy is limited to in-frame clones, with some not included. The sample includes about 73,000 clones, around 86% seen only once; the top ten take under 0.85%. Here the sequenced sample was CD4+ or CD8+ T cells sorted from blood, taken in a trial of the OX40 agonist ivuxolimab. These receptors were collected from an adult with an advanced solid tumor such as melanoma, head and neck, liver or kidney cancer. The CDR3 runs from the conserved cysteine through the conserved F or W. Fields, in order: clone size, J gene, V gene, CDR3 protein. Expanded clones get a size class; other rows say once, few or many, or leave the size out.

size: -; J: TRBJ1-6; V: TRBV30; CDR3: CAWARGSSYNSPLHF
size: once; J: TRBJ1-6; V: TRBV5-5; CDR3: CASSPVPGKGSPLHF
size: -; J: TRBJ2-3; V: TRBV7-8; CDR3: CASSFSGGGYRVDTQYF
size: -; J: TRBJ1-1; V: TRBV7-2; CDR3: CASSLVTGGWNTEAFF
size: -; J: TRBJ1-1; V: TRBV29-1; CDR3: CSVVRGTEAFF
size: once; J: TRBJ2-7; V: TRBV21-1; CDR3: CAGAGGDYEQYF
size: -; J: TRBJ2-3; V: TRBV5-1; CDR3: CASSTDGSTDTQYF
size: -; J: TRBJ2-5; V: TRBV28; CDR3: CASSTPLGVRETQYF
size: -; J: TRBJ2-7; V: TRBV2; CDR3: CASSEQGVMDEQYF
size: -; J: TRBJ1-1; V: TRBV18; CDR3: CASSPQDTLNTEAFF
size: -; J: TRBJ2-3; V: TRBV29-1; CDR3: CSVRTSGRDSDTQYF
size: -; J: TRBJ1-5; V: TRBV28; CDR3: CASSLLDQPQHF
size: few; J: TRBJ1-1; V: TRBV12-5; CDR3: CASGLEGKTFF
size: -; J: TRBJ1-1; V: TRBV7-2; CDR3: CASSLERSTEAFF
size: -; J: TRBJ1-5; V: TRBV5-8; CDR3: CASSLEAVINQPQHF
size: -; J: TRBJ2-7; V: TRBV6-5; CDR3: CASSYQGSTYEQYF
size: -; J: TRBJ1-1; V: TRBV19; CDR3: CASRNRVVNTEAFF
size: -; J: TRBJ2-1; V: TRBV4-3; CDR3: CASSQGQGNEQFF
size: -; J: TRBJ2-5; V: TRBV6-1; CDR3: CASSEGQGKGVTHQETQYF
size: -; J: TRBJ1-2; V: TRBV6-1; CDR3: CASRPQVGVNYGYTF
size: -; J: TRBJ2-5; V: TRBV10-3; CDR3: CAISEMRGETQYF
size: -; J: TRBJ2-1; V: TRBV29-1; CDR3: CSVPLTGGNEQFF
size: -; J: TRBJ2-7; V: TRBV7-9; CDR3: CASSLGGQGAYEQYF
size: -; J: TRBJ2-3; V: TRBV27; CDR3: CASSLSKSTDTQYF
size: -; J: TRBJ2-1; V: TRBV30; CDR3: CAWSRRPSGGKIYNEQFF
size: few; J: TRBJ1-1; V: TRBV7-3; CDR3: CASRRQSNTEAFF
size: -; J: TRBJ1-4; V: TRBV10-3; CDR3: CAISVRENEKLFF
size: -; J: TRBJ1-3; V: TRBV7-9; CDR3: CASSLRVNSGNTIYF
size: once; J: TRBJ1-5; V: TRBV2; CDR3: CASSGTGVQPQHF
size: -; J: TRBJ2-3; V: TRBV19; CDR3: CASSIIAGGPEYTQYF
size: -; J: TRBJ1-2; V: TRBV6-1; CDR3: CASSEPGMVYGYTF
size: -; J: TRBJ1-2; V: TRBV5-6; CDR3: CASSFFSGLNLIYTF
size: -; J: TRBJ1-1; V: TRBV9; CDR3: CASSVGPGSGNTEAFF
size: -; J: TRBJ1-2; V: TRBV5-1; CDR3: CASSLGDSYGYTF
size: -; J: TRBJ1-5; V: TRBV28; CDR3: CASSTPLRVRGNQPQHF
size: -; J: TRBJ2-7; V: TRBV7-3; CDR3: CASSLSSYEQYF
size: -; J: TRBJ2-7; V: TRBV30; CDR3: CAWSGVTALSYEQYF
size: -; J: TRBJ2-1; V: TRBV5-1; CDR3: CASSLALLYNEQFF
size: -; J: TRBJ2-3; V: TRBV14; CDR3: CASSQVPGLGTDTQYF
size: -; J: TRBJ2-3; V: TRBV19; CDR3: CASSDRLGTDTQYF
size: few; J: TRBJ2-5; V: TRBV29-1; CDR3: CSVRTNQETQYF
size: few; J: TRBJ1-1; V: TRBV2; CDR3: CASTLGPNTEAFF
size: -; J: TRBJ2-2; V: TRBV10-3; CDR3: CAIMGTGFNTGELFF
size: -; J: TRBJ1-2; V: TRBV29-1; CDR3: CSVDGSGLDYGYTF
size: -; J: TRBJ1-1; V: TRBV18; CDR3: CASSQLQGFNTEAFF